This T cell receptor (beta chain) was sequenced for a study of shared clonotypes between healthy human individuals. Whole-study context: Donor composition was a couple of women and a few men, aged 18 to 49.

There are 15 residues in the CDR3. The V end was cut by 1 base, the J end by 6 bases, with 16 bases between. Germline CDR1 and CDR2: MGHRA and YSYEKL. Naive-designated CD8 cells lacked CD45RO, were positively enriched for CCR7, and omitted terminally differentiated effector memory CD45RA+ cells. Replicate PCRs for sorted subsets used around 190 ng DNA; this equaled 30,000 to 35,000 T cell genomes. Only in-frame clones appear in the TCRdb table, and some are missing; sequencing was by immunoSEQ multiplex PCR. There are 2 million to 2.5 million clones in the sample; around 96% occur only once, and more than 0.95% lies in the top ten. Overall study findings and caveats: Blood was the only sampled material, and tissue repertoires likely differ. The diversity represented, both genetic and in exposure history, was limited by few donors.

This clone was seen more than once but under ten times. Its target is unknown. The TCR was taken from a man between 18 and 35 years old in good health. The sequenced sample consisted of naive CD8+ T cells sorted from blood. The chain has TRBV4-1 and TRBJ2-7; weak D call: TRBD2 (5 bases). The CDR3 DNA reads as TGCGCCAGCAGCCAAGTAGAACAGCGGTCTTCCGAGCAGTACTTC. This translates into CASSQVEQRSSEQYF.